The rows below give T cell receptor beta chains drawn from one sample of a study of human T cells and chemical hapten exposure. Using its own MiXCR run on the RACE reads, TCRdb lists one record per CDR3 protein. The sample shows roughly 30,000 distinct CDR3 sequences, 8% to 9.5% of them seen only once. Sequencing was performed on whole blood, taken in connection with sensitization to the hapten diphenylcyclopropenone (DPC). The source is a man aged 25 to 40 with alopecia areata. Some clones in this sample may be carry-over from other donors' samples. Both conserved end residues are part of each CDR3. Fields, in order: J gene, D gene, V gene, clone size, CDR3 DNA, CDR3 protein. The D gene is left open where the match is weak. A row's size may be missing; if present it is once, few, many or a size class.

>TRBJ2-7|.|TRBV29-1|many
TGCAGCGCCCAGGGCAACGAGCAGTACTTC
CSAQGNEQYF
>TRBJ2-1|.|TRBV20-1|many
TGCAGTGCTACCGGGCCCCTTGGGGATGAGCAGTTCTTC
CSATGPLGDEQFF
>TRBJ2-3|TRBD2|TRBV12-3/TRBV12-4|many
TGTGCCAGCAGTTCAGCGGGAAAGGGAGATACGCAGTATTTT
CASSSAGKGDTQYF
>TRBJ1-2|.|TRBV12-3/TRBV12-4|many
TGTGCCAGCAGTTCAGGGGACTATGGCTACACCTTC
CASSSGDYGYTF
>TRBJ2-5|.|TRBV27|few
TGTGCCAGCAGGCCGCTAGCGCACCAAGAGACCCAGTACTTC
CASRPLAHQETQYF
>TRBJ2-7|.|TRBV6-2/TRBV6-3|few
TGTGCCAGCAGTTCCAGTATAAGGGATACAGACGAGCAGTACTTC
CASSSSIRDTDEQYF
>TRBJ2-3|TRBD2|TRBV11-2|.
TGTGCCAGCAGCTTAAAACCAGAAAGCGGGAGGGCCGCAGATACGCAGTATTTT
CASSLKPESGRAADTQYF
>TRBJ1-2|.|TRBV28|.
TGTGCCAGCAGTTTATACGCTTATGGCTACACCTTC
CASSLYAYGYTF
>TRBJ1-2|TRBD1|TRBV7-9|many
TGTGCCAGCAGCCCGGAGGACAGGGGAGGTTTCTATGGCTACACCTTC
CASSPEDRGGFYGYTF
>TRBJ1-1|.|TRBV29-1|few
TGCAGCGTTGCGGAGACAGCGAACACTGAAGCTTTCTTT
CSVAETANTEAFF
>TRBJ1-2|.|TRBV19|many
TGTGCCAGTAGTATAGGTGGTCGGGGGTATGGCTACACCTTC
CASSIGGRGYGYTF
>TRBJ2-2|.|TRBV7-2|many
TGTGCCAGCTCGGAAGGGCGGTTTACCGGGGAGCTGTTTTTT
CASSEGRFTGELFF